The 17 T cell receptor beta chains in this list originate from one sample, sequenced in a study of T cell repertoires in cytomegalovirus infection. From the reads, TCRdb called clonotypes with MiXCR, one entry per CDR3 protein. The sample lists around 900,000 distinct CDR3 sequences, approximately 32% occurring once. These TCRs' antigens remain unknown. Sequencing was performed on cultured CD8+ T cells from PBMCs, taken from culture after CMV antigen stimulation. The receptors were sampled from a human donor in good health (CMV status not recorded). Some clones in this sample may be carry-over from other donors' samples.

This rearrangement joins TRBV6-5 to TRBJ2-1; 7 positions agree with TRBD2. CDR1 MNHEY and CDR2 SVGAGI come from the germline V gene. The CDR3 contains 15 residues. J lost 8 bases, V lost 0 bases, and 7 bases had no gene match. The CDR3 here is CASSYSAGEHYEQFF. For the CDR3, the DNA is TGTGCCAGCAGTTACTCGGCGGGGGAGCACTATGAGCAGTTCTTC.

The chain has TRBV2 and TRBJ2-7, with 8 bases identical to TRBD2. Germline CDR1 is SNHLY and CDR2 is FYNNEI. The length of the CDR3 is 15 residues. V shed 5 bases, J shed 0 bases, and the junction held 6 bases outside the gene matches. This CDR3 is CASSLSGVGSYEQYF. For the CDR3, the DNA is TGTGCCAGCAGTCTTAGCGGGGTCGGCTCCTACGAGCAGTACTTC.

V and J are TRBV6-5 and TRBJ2-1, with 11 bases identical to TRBD1. J lost 2 bases, V lost 0 bases, and 6 bases had no gene match. CDR3 length: 18 residues. CDR1 and CDR2 (germline): MNHEY, SVGAGI. This CDR3 is CASSYSGQGAKTYNEQFF. As DNA, the CDR3 is TGTGCCAGCAGTTACTCCGGACAGGGGGCGAAAACCTACAATGAGCAGTTCTTC.

The rearrangement joins TRBV12-3 or TRBV12-4 to TRBJ2-1; D is tentatively TRBD1 or TRBD2 (5 bases each). V lost 6 bases to trimming and J lost 5 bases, with 14 bases between them. This CDR3 contains 14 residues. CDR3 loop: CASSTGLGDNEQFF. The CDR3 DNA follows: TGTGCCAGCAGCACCGGGTTGGGGGACAATGAGCAGTTCTTC.

This clonotype occurred a few times. The rearrangement links TRBV6-9 to TRBJ2-7, with D perhaps given as TRBD1 or TRBD2 (6 bases each). The germline CDR1 and CDR2 sequences are MNHGY and SVAAGI. This CDR3 spans 17 amino acids. V was shortened by 11 bases and J by 5 bases, with 31 bases between the two germline ends. The CDR3 bases are TGTGCCTACAAAATCAAGGCTAGGGAGGAGGGGGGAAACGAGCAGTACGTC. Amino acid sequence: CAYKIKAREEGGNEQYV.

This chain joins TRBV7-9 and TRBJ1-1, with 7 bases aligning to TRBD1. Germline CDR1 and CDR2: SEHNR and FQNEAQ (reference sequence). The V gene end was trimmed by 5 bases and the J gene end by 1 base; junction bases not matched to a gene: 10. This CDR3 is 16 amino acids long. In DNA form, the CDR3 reads TGTGCCAGCAGCCGCGCACAGGGGAGGGCGAACACTGAAGCTTTCTTT. Amino acids: CASSRAQGRANTEAFF.

Many counts were recorded for this clonotype. The chain joins TRBV7-2 to TRBJ2-3; possible D gene TRBD2, 5 bases. Between the trimmed V and J ends, which lost 1 base and 3 bases, there was a span of 20 bases. The germline V gene has CDR1 SGHTA and CDR2 FQGNSA. The CDR3 runs 18 residues. CDR3 region: CASSLGRRGPEATDTQYF. Here the CDR3 DNA reads TGTGCCAGCAGCTTAGGCCGTCGGGGTCCCGAAGCTACAGATACGCAGTATTTT.

This clonotype was recorded a few times. The V call is TRBV24-1, the J call TRBJ2-1, with TRBD2 matching over 9 bases. This CDR3 comprises 14 residues. Germline lookup yields CDR1 KGHDR and CDR2 SFDVKD. Trimming removed 5 bases from V and 10 bases from J; junction bases left unmatched: 8. The CDR3 is CATSGSSGAEEQFF. In DNA form, the CDR3 reads TGTGCCACCAGTGGATCTAGCGGGGCCGAAGAGCAGTTCTTC.

The chain recombines TRBV12-3 or TRBV12-4 with TRBJ2-5, with 10 bases aligning to TRBD1. The CDR3 runs 17 residues. The J segment lost 2 bases and the V segment lost 10 bases, leaving 16 bases of the junction unmatched. The CDR3 sequence is CATRSTTGGAGQETQYF. The DNA of the CDR3 is TGTGCCACCAGATCCACGACAGGGGGCGCGGGGCAAGAGACCCAGTACTTC.

The CDR3 DNA reads TGTGCCAGCAGCCCCCGTCGGGACAGGGAGGCAAACACTGAAGCTTTCTTT. Translation: CASSPRRDREANTEAFF. V is TRBV7-4 and J is TRBJ1-1, with TRBD1 matching over 9 bases. The CDR3 is 17 residues long. In germline, CDR1 is SGHVT, CDR2 SQSDAQ. Trimming removed 5 bases from V and 2 bases from J; junction bases left unmatched: 12.

This clonotype occurred a few times. The rearrangement uses TRBV19 and TRBJ1-1; D is possibly TRBD1 (5 bases). The CDR3 is made up of 12 amino acids. The germline V gene encodes CDR1 LNHDA and CDR2 SQIVND (reference sequence). V lost 4 bases and J lost 7, with 10 bases in between. The DNA for the CDR3 is TGTGCCAGTAGTACCGGGACGGATGAAGCTTTCTTT. Amino acid sequence: CASSTGTDEAFF. Looking up the rest from reference TRBV19 and TRBJ1-1 gives the full variable domain: DGGITQSPKYLFRKEGQNVTLSCEQNLNHDAMYWYRQDPGQGLRLIYYSQIVNDFQKGDIAEGYSVSREKKESFPLTVTSAQKNPTAFYLCASSTGTDEAFFGQGTRLTVV.

This clonotype was seen repeatedly, ten times or more. The chain uses TRBV7-9 and TRBJ2-7; D gene ambiguous. This CDR3 is built from 12 residues. Germline CDR1 and CDR2: SEHNR and FQNEAQ (reference sequence). The V gene lost 1 base and the J gene lost 7 bases, with 8 bases spanning the gap. The CDR3 nucleotides are TGTGCCAGCAGCTTAGAGTTTCGTGAGCAGTACTTC. Translation: CASSLEFREQYF.

The genes are TRBV29-1 and TRBJ2-3; perhaps D is TRBD1 or TRBD2 (5 bases each). Germline CDR1 SQVTM, CDR2 ANQGSEA. The CDR3 runs to 14 residues. The CDR3 DNA sequence: TGCAGATTTTCCAGGGAGCCTAGCAGCGATACGCAGTATTTT. It is translated as CRFSREPSSDTQYF.

The chain has TRBV11-2 and TRBJ2-3; 8 positions agree with TRBD2. Germline V lookup: CDR1 SGHAT, CDR2 FQNNGV. The CDR3 has 16 residues. J lost 2 bases, V lost 5 bases, and 9 bases had no gene match. The CDR3 nucleotides are TGTGCCAGCAGCACGTGGCTAGCGGGTATCACAGATACGCAGTATTTT. It codes for CASSTWLAGITDTQYF. The variable domain in full, with the rest retrieved from reference TRBV11-2 and TRBJ2-3, is EAGVAQSPRYKIIEKRQSVAFWCNPISGHATLYWYQQILGQGPKLLIQFQNNGVVDDSQLPKDRFSAERLKGVDSTLKIQPAKLEDSAVYLCASSTWLAGITDTQYFGPGTRLTVL.

This clonotype was seen ten or more times. J is TRBJ2-1 and V is TRBV6-2 or TRBV6-3; D may be TRBD2 (7 bases). Germline V gives CDR1 MNHEY, CDR2 SVGEGT. V lost 3 bases and J lost 7, with 22 bases in between. The CDR3 runs to 17 residues. CDR3 protein: CASSYPGEGGPRNEQFF. The DNA for the CDR3 is TGTGCCAGCAGTTATCCCGGAGAGGGGGGGCCAAGGAATGAGCAGTTCTTC.

This chain uses TRBV12-3 or TRBV12-4 with TRBJ2-1; no reliable D call. With 5 bases removed from V and 0 bases from J, the gap between germline ends came to 8 bases. The CDR3 is made up of 14 amino acids. As DNA, the CDR3 is TGTGCCAGCAGTGTGACAACCTCCTACAATGAGCAGTTCTTC. This encodes CASSVTTSYNEQFF.

This clonotype was counted at least ten times. V usage is TRBV7-9 and J usage is TRBJ2-7, with TRBD1 identical over 9 bases. The CDR3 runs 14 residues. Germline CDR1 is SEHNR and CDR2 is FQNEAQ (reference sequence). Trimming removed 4 bases from V and 4 bases from J; junction bases left unmatched: 5. The CDR3 spells CASSSGQGPYEQYF. CDR3 coding DNA: TGTGCCAGCAGCTCGGGACAGGGCCCTTACGAGCAGTACTTC.